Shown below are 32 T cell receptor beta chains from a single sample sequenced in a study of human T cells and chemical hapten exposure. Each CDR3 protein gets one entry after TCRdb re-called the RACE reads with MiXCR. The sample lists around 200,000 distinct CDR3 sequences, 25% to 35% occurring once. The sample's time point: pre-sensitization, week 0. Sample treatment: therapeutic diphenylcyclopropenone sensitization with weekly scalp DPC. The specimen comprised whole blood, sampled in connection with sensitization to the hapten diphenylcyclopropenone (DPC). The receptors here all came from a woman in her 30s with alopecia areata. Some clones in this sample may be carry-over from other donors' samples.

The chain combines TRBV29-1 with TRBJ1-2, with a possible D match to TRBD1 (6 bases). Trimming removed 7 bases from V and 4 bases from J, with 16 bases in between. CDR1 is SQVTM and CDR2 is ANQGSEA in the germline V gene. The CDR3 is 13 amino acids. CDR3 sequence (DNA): TGCAGCGGACAGGAGGACGCTCGCTATGGCTACACCTTC. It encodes CSGQEDARYGYTF. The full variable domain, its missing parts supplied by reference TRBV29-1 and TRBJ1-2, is SAVISQKPSRDICQRGTSLTIQCQVDSQVTMMFWYRQQPGQSLTLIATANQGSEATYESGFVIDKFPISRPNLTFSTLTVSNMSPEDSSIYLCSGQEDARYGYTFGSGTRLTVV.

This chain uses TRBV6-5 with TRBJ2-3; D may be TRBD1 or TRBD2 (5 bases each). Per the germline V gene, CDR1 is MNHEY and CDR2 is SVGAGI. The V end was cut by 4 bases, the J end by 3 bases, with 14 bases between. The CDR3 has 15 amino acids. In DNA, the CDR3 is TGTGCCAGCAGTTCGACCGGGACGTCAACAGATACGCAGTATTTT. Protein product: CASSSTGTSTDTQYF.

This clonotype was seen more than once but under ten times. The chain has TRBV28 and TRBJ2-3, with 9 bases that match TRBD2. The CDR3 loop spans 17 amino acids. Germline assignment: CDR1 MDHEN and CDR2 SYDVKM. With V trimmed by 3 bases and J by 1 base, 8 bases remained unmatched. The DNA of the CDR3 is TGTGCCAGCAGTTTGGAGGCGGGGGGGAAACGCACAGATACGCAGTATTTT. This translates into CASSLEAGGKRTDTQYF.

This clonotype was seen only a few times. CDR3 sequence: CASSERTGYYGYTF. CDR3 nucleotide sequence: TGTGCCAGCAGTGAAAGGACAGGGTACTATGGCTACACCTTC. The rearrangement links TRBV2 to TRBJ1-2, with 8 positions matching TRBD1. The CDR3 runs to 14 residues. Germline-derived CDR1 and CDR2 are SNHLY and FYNNEI. V lost 2 bases to trimming and J lost 3 bases; unmatched junction nucleotides: 2.

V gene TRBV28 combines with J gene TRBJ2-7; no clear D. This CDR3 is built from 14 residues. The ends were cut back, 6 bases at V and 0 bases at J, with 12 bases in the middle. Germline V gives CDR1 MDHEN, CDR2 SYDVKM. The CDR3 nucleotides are TGTGCCAGCAGAGGACCGAGGAGCTCCTACGAGCAGTACTTC. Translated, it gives CASRGPRSSYEQYF.

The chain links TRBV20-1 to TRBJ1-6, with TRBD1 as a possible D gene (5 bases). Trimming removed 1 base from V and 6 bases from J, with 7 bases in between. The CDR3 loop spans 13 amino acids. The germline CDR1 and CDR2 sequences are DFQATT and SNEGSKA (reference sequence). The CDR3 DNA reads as TGCAGTGCTAGAGTACAGGTTAATTCACCCCTCCACTTT. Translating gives CSARVQVNSPLHF.

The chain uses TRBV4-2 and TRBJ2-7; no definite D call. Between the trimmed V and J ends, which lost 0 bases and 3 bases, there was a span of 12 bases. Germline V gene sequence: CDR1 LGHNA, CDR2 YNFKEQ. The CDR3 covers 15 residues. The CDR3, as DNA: TGTGCCAGCAGCCAAGATCTCGGTGTAGACTACGAGCAGTACTTC. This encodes CASSQDLGVDYEQYF.

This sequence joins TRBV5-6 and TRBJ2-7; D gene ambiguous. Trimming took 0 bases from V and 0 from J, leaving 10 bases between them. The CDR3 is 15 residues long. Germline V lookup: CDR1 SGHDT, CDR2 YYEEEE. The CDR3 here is CASSLGPKGSYEQYF. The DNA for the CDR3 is TGTGCCAGCAGCTTGGGCCCTAAGGGCTCCTACGAGCAGTACTTC.

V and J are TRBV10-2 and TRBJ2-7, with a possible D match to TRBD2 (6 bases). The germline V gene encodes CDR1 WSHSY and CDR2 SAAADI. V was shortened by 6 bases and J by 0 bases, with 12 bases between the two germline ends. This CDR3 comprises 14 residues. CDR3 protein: CASRPGGASYEQYF. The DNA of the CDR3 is TGCGCCAGCAGGCCCGGCGGGGCCTCCTACGAGCAGTACTTC.

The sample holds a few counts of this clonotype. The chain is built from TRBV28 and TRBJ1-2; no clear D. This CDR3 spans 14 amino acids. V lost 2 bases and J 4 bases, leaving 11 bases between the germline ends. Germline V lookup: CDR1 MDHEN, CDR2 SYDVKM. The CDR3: CASSLGSGSYGYTF. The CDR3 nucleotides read TGTGCCAGCAGTTTAGGGTCAGGATCCTATGGCTACACCTTC.

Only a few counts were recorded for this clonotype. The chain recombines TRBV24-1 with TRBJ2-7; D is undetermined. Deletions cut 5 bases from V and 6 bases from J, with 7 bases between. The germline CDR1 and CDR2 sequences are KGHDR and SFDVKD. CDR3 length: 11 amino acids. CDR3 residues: CATSAGFEQYF. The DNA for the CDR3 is TGTGCCACCAGTGCCGGGTTCGAGCAGTACTTC.

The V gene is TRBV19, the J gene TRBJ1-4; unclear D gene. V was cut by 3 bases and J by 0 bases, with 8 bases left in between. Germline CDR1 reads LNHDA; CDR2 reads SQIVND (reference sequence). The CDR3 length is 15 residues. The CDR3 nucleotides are TGTGCCAGTAGTATCATGCGGTCAACTAATGAAAAACTGTTTTTT. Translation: CASSIMRSTNEKLFF.

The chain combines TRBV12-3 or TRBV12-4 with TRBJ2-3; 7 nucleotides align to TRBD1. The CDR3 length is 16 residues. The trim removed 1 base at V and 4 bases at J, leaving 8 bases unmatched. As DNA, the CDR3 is TGTGCCAGCAGTTTAGAAGGGGGCGGTTGGGCAGATACGCAGTATTTT. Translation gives CASSLEGGGWADTQYF.

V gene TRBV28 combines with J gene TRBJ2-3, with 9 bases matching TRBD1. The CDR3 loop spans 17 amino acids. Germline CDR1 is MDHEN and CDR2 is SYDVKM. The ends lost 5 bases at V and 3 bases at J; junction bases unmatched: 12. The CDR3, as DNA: TGTGCCAGCAGTCCCATAAGACAGGGGGTTGGGACAGATACGCAGTATTTT. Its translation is CASSPIRQGVGTDTQYF.

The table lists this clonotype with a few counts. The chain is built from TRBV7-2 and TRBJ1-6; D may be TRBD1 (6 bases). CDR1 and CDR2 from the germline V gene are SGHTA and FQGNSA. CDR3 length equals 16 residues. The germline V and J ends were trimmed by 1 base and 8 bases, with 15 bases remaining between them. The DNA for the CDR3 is TGTGCCAGCAGCTTAGTCGCTGGGACAACTTATTCACCCCTCCACTTT. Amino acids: CASSLVAGTTYSPLHF.

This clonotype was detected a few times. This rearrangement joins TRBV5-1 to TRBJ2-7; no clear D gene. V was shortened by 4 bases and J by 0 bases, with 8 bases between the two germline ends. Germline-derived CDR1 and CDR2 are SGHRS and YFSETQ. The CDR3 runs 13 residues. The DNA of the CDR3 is TGCGCCAGCAGCAACCTCAGCTCCTACGAGCAGTACTTC. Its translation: CASSNLSSYEQYF.

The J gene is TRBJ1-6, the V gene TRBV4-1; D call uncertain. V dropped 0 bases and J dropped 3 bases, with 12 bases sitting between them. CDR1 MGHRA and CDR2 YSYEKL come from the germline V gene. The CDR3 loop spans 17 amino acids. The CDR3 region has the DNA TGCGCCAGCAGCCAAGATCACGCCGGGAACTATAATTCACCCCTCCACTTT. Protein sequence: CASSQDHAGNYNSPLHF.

CDR3 sequence (DNA): TGCAGTGCTAGCCCTTATCGGGACAGAGACAATAAAGAGACCCAGTACTTC. This codes for CSASPYRDRDNKETQYF. The chain couples TRBV20-1 to TRBJ2-5; 7 bases fit TRBD1. J lost 3 bases, V lost 3 bases, and 16 bases had no gene match. The CDR3 has 17 amino acids. Looked up from germline, CDR1 is DFQATT and CDR2 is SNEGSKA (reference sequence).

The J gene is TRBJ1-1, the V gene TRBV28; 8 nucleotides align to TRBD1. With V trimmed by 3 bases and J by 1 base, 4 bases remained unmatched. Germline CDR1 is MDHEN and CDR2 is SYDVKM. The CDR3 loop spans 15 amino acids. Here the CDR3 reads CASSFGDRRNTEAFF. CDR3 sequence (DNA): TGTGCCAGCAGTTTTGGGGACAGGAGGAACACTGAAGCTTTCTTT.

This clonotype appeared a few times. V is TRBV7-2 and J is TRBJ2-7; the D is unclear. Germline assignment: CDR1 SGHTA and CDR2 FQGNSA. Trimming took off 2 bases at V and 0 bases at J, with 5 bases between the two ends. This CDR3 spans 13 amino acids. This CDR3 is CASSLKSSYEQYF. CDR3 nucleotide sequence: TGTGCCAGCAGCTTAAAGAGCTCCTACGAGCAGTACTTC.

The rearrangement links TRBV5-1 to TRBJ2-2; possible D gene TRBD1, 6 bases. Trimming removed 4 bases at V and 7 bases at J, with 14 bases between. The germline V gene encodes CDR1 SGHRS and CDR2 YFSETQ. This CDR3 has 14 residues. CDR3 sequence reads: CASSKQGLFGELFF. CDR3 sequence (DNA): TGCGCCAGCAGCAAACAGGGTCTCTTCGGGGAGCTGTTTTTT.

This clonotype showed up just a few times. In DNA, the CDR3 is TGTGCCAGCTCACCTCGGGCAGTCTACGAGCAGTACTTC. Translating it yields CASSPRAVYEQYF. V and J are TRBV18 and TRBJ2-7; D is undetermined. The germline CDR1 and CDR2 sequences are KGHSH and LQKENI. V was pared by 3 bases and J by 3 bases, with 9 bases between. The CDR3 covers 13 residues.

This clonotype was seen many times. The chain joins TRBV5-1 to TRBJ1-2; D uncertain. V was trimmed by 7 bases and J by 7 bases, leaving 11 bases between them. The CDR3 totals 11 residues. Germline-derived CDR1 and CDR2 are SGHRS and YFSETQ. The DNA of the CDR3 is TGCGCCAGCGGGGAGGGTTTTGGCTACACCTTC. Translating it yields CASGEGFGYTF.

CDR3 loop: CASTLYGGANEQFF. The CDR3 region has the DNA TGTGCCAGCACCCTCTACGGGGGGGCCAATGAGCAGTTCTTC. J is TRBJ2-1 and V is TRBV7-2, with 8 bases lining up with TRBD2. The length of the CDR3 is 14 residues. CDR1 is SGHTA, CDR2 FQGNSA, per germline. The junction had 8 bases not matched to a gene; V was cut back by 7 bases and J by 6 bases.

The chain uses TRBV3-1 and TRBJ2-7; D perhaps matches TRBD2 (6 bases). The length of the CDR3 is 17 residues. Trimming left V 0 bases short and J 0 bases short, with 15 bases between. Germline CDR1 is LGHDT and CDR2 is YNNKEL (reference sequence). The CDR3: CASSQDTGLQSSYEQYF. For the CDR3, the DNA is TGTGCCAGCAGCCAAGATACCGGACTACAGAGCTCCTACGAGCAGTACTTC.

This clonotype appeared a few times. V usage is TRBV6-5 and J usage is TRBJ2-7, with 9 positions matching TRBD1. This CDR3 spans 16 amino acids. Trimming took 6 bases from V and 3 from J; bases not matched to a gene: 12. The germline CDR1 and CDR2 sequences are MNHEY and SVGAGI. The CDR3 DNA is TGTGCCAGCAGCCTGCTTACCGGGACAGGGAGCTACGAGCAGTACTTC. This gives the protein CASSLLTGTGSYEQYF.

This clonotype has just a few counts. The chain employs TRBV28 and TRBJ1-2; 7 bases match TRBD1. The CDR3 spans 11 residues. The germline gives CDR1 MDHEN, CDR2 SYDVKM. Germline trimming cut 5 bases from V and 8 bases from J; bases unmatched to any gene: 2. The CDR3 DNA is TGTGCCAGCAGTCAGGGGGGAGGCTACACCTTC. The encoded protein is CASSQGGGYTF.

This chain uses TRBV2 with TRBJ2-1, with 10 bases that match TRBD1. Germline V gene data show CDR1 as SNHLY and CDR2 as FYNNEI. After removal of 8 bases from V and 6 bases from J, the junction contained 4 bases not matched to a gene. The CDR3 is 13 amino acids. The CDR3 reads CASGGQGINEQFF. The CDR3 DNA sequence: TGTGCCAGCGGGGGACAGGGGATCAATGAGCAGTTCTTC.

The CDR3 here is CASSQEGGYGYTF. DNA of the CDR3: TGCGCCAGCAGCCAAGAGGGCGGCTATGGCTACACCTTC. This sequence joins TRBV4-3 and TRBJ1-2, with D hard to call. V dropped 0 bases and J dropped 4 bases, with 6 bases sitting between them. Germline V gene sequence: CDR1 LGHNA, CDR2 YSLEER. The CDR3 sequence is 13 residues long.

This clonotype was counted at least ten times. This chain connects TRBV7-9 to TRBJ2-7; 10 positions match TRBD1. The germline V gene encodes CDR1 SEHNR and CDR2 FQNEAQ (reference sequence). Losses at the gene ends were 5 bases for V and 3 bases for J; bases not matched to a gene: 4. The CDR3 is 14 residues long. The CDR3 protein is CASSRDRGFYEQYF. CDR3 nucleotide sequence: TGTGCCAGCAGCCGGGACAGGGGCTTCTACGAGCAGTACTTC.

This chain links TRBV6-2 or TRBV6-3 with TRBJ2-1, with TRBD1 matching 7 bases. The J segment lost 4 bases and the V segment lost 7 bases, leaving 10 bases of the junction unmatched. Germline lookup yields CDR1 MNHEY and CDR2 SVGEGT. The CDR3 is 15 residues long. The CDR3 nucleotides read TGTGCCAGCACCTCCCGTTCGGGACAGTACAATGAGCAGTTCTTC. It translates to CASTSRSGQYNEQFF.

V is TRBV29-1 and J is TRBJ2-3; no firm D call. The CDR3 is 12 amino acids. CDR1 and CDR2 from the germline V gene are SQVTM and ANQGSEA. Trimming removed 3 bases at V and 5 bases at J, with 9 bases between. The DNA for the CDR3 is TGCAGCGTTGACCTATCTAGAGATACGCAGTATTTT. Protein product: CSVDLSRDTQYF.